The source of this TCR beta chain is a study of blood T cells in healthy people across ages. Study-wide points: Age advanced and TCR beta diversity per million T cells fell, roughly linearly. Strong correlation linked observed beta diversity and percent naive T cells.

Per-sample PBMC isolation yielded at least 7 million cells. Each sample provided at least 6 micrograms of extracted total RNA. PCR was performed a second time for about 7 to 12 cycles using a sample-barcoded 5' primer and a J-beta primer mix. One entry per CDR3 protein, called by TCRdb with MiXCR from the 5' RACE reads. The sample records approximately 1,000,000 distinct CDR3 sequences, under 45% being singletons. As to this clonotype: The antigen is unknown.

The clonotype comes from a woman aged 55-70 years in good health. Sequencing was performed on blood.

CDR3 residues: CASSQDEWTGTSYNEQFF. The CDR3 nucleotides are TGCGCCAGCAGCCAAGATGAGTGGACCGGGACTAGCTACAATGAGCAGTTCTTC. The J gene is TRBJ2-1, the V gene TRBV4-1; TRBD2 matches at 8 bases. The CDR3 totals 18 residues. CDR1 and CDR2 (germline): MGHRA, YSYEKL. V lost 0 bases, J lost 3 bases, and 10 bases stayed unmatched.